What follows are 32 T cell receptor beta chains derived from one specimen sequenced in a study of blood T cell repertoires in COVID-19. The method was immunoSEQ multiplex PCR; TCRdb's version includes in-frame clones alone and lacks a portion of them. The sample consists of around 290,000 clones, roughly 86% of them appearing once. Sequencing was performed on PBMCs or T cells enriched from blood (not recorded which). These receptors were obtained from a woman aged 18-29 years who had recovered from COVID-19.

The rearrangement links TRBV5-1 to TRBJ2-3, with D unclear. V gave up 0 bases and J gave up 1 base, with 9 bases separating them. The CDR3 contains 15 residues. Germline V lookup: CDR1 SGHRS, CDR2 YFSETQ. Here the CDR3 reads CASSLGLGGTDTQYF. The CDR3 DNA follows: TGCGCCAGCAGCTTGGGGCTAGGTGGCACAGATACGCAGTATTTT.

In its sample, this clone was seen a few times. The CDR3 coding sequence is TGTGCCTGGAGAGTCGGGGGTAGCAATCAGCCCCAGCATTTT. This translates into CAWRVGGSNQPQHF. This sequence joins TRBV30 and TRBJ1-5; tentative D call: TRBD1 (5 bases). Deletions cut 3 bases from V and 0 bases from J, with 9 bases between. CDR1 and CDR2 (germline): GTSNPN, SVGIG (reference sequence). The CDR3 is 14 amino acids.

The chain has TRBV29-1 and TRBJ2-7; TRBD1 matches at 11 bases. V was pared by 6 bases and J by 7 bases, with 5 bases of the junction left unmatched. This CDR3 has 12 residues. The germline V gene encodes CDR1 SQVTM and CDR2 ANQGSEA. CDR3 nucleotides: TGCAGCGTGGACAGGGGGCCGGGGGAGCAGTACTTC. Translated, it gives CSVDRGPGEQYF.

The V call is TRBV11-2, the J call TRBJ2-1, with 10 bases aligning to TRBD2. This CDR3 has 16 residues. CDR1 is SGHAT and CDR2 is FQNNGV in the germline V gene. J gave up 8 bases and V 0 bases, and 7 bases lay outside the gene matches. The CDR3: CASSLDLAGVLDEQFF. The CDR3 coding sequence is TGTGCCAGCAGCTTAGATCTAGCGGGAGTATTGGATGAGCAGTTCTTC.

J is TRBJ1-2 and V is TRBV7-2; D not certain. The V end was cut by 5 bases, the J end by 3 bases, with 28 bases between. Germline CDR1 reads SGHTA; CDR2 reads FQGNSA. The CDR3 extends over 19 amino acids. CDR3 sequence: CASSPQPGGHASDDYGYTF. In DNA form, the CDR3 reads TGTGCCAGCAGCCCCCAACCTGGAGGGCACGCCAGCGACGACTATGGCTACACCTTC.

V gene TRBV28 combines with J gene TRBJ2-3, with a weak D call TRBD1 (7 bases). The CDR3 consists of 15 residues. Germline lookup yields CDR1 MDHEN and CDR2 SYDVKM. Trimming cost V 8 bases and J 4 bases, with 19 bases left between them. The CDR3 nucleotides read TGTGCCAGCCTCCGGGGGACAGATATCCCAGATACGCAGTATTTT. Its protein is CASLRGTDIPDTQYF.

A single count supports this clone. This chain links TRBV19 with TRBJ2-3; TRBD2 agrees at 7 bases. The CDR3 length is 15 residues. Losses at the gene ends were 2 bases for V and 2 bases for J; bases not matched to a gene: 4. Germline assignment: CDR1 LNHDA and CDR2 SQIVND (reference sequence). The DNA for the CDR3 is TGTGCCAGTAGTATATACGCGGGAGACACAGATACGCAGTATTTT. Translation gives CASSIYAGDTDTQYF.

The chain employs TRBV5-1 and TRBJ2-2, with D possibly TRBD1 on 5 matching bases. Trimming cost V 7 bases and J 9 bases, with 28 bases left between them. CDR3 length: 17 residues. The germline V gene has CDR1 SGHRS and CDR2 YFSETQ. CDR3 DNA: TGCGCCAGCTCGCAAAGGGGTCTTCTCCAAAACCACCGGGAGCTGTTTTTT. Translated, it gives CASSQRGLLQNHRELFF. The full variable domain, completed using reference TRBV5-1 and TRBJ2-2, is KAGVTQTPRYLIKTRGQQVTLSCSPISGHRSVSWYQQTPGQGLQFLFEYFSETQRNKGNFPGRFSGRQFSNSRSEMNVSTLELGDSALYLCASSQRGLLQNHRELFFGEGSRLTVL.

This chain joins TRBV11-3 and TRBJ2-7; the D gene is possibly TRBD1 (6 bases). The CDR3 is 18 residues long. The germline V gene has CDR1 SGHNT and CDR2 YENEEA. V was cut by 5 bases and J by 3 bases, with 26 bases left in between. This chain's CDR3 is CASSLHSPRGGGSYEQYF. The CDR3, as DNA: TGTGCCAGCAGCCTCCATTCTCCCAGGGGCGGAGGTAGCTACGAGCAGTACTTC.

As to this clone: Other DNA sequences in the sample encode the same CDR3. The rearrangement links TRBV19 to TRBJ2-1, with TRBD2 identical over 14 bases. The ends lost 1 base at V and 7 bases at J; junction bases unmatched: 0. CDR3 size: 15 residues. Germline V gene data show CDR1 as LNHDA and CDR2 as SQIVND (reference sequence). This chain's CDR3 is CASSIGLAGGNEQFF. CDR3 nucleotides: TGTGCCAGTAGTATAGGACTAGCGGGAGGGAATGAGCAGTTCTTC.

The chain employs TRBV19 and TRBJ1-2, with D perhaps TRBD1 (5 bases). The CDR3 runs to 17 residues. V lost 4 bases and J 2 bases, leaving 20 bases between the germline ends. CDR1 is LNHDA, CDR2 SQIVND, per germline (reference sequence). In nucleotides, the CDR3 is TGTGCCAGTAGTAGACTCCACGGGACTGGGGCCAACTATGGCTACACCTTC. Translation: CASSRLHGTGANYGYTF.

V gene TRBV19 combines with J gene TRBJ2-5, with 8 positions matching TRBD2. V lost 5 bases, J lost 5 bases, and 7 bases stayed unmatched. From germline, CDR1 is LNHDA and CDR2 SQIVND (reference sequence). This CDR3 is 14 amino acids long. The CDR3 reads CASSSRTSSETQYF. DNA for the CDR3: TGTGCCAGTAGTTCAAGGACTAGCTCTGAGACCCAGTACTTC.

The chain links TRBV27 to TRBJ2-7; D may be TRBD1 (6 bases). CDR3 size: 16 residues. V was shortened by 8 bases and J by 4 bases, with 24 bases between the two germline ends. Germline-derived CDR1 and CDR2 are MNHEY and SMNVEV (reference sequence). Here the CDR3 reads CASPRGQGRKTYEQYF. CDR3 in DNA: TGTGCCAGCCCTAGGGGCCAGGGGCGAAAAACATACGAGCAGTACTTC.

This clone turned up a few times. J is TRBJ1-1 and V is TRBV5-1; tentative D call: TRBD1 (6 bases). Per the germline V gene, CDR1 is SGHRS and CDR2 is YFSETQ. Trimming pared 4 bases from V and 1 base from J, leaving 14 bases between. The CDR3 runs to 15 residues. CDR3 coding DNA: TGCGCCAGCAGCCCGGTGGGGGCTCCGAACACTGAAGCTTTCTTT. Amino acid sequence: CASSPVGAPNTEAFF.

In regard to this clone: A read error may account for a junction end that differs from germline. The chain couples TRBV29-1 to TRBJ2-2; possible D gene TRBD2, 6 bases. Per the germline V gene, CDR1 is SQVTM and CDR2 is ANQGSEA. The CDR3 spans 15 residues. The CDR3 nucleotides read TGCAGCGTTAAAGAGGGGACTCGGAACACCGGGGAGCTGTTTTTT. It codes for CSVKEGTRNTGELFF.

The chain uses TRBV12-5 and TRBJ2-1; 7 bases map to TRBD2. Germline-derived CDR1 and CDR2 are LGHNT and FRNRAP. The J segment lost 7 bases and the V segment lost 6 bases, leaving 15 bases of the junction unmatched. The CDR3 has 16 residues. The CDR3, as DNA: TGTGCTAGTGGGTTTGGAGTAAGGAGCGGGGTGAATGAGCAGTTCTTC. It is translated as CASGFGVRSGVNEQFF.

This chain connects TRBV4-3 to TRBJ1-2, with 7 bases fitting TRBD1. Trimming at V came to 4 bases and at J to 5 bases, leaving 10 bases not matched to a gene. The CDR3 consists of 15 residues. Germline CDR1 LGHNA, CDR2 YSLEER. This CDR3 is CASSPRTARGYGYTF. CDR3 coding DNA: TGCGCCAGCAGCCCCCGGACGGCCAGGGGGTATGGCTACACCTTC.

The gene calls are TRBV12-3 or TRBV12-4 and TRBJ2-1, with no clear D. The CDR3 is made up of 11 amino acids. The ends were cut back, 8 bases at V and 5 bases at J, with 7 bases in the middle. DNA for the CDR3: TGTGCCAGCGTAGAACACAATGAGCAGTTCTTC. Amino acid sequence: CASVEHNEQFF.

This chain joins TRBV4-2 and TRBJ1-2, with 11 bases identical to TRBD1. The J segment lost 2 bases and the V segment lost 4 bases, leaving 6 bases of the junction unmatched. Germline assignment: CDR1 LGHNA and CDR2 YNFKEQ. The CDR3 runs to 16 residues. The CDR3: CASSRLDRGLNYGYTF. The CDR3 coding sequence is TGTGCCAGCAGCCGGTTGGACAGGGGGCTCAACTATGGCTACACCTTC.

V and J are TRBV7-9 and TRBJ2-5; 8 bases match TRBD2. CDR3 length equals 13 residues. The germline CDR1 and CDR2 sequences are SEHNR and FQNEAQ (reference sequence). V lost 11 bases to trimming and J lost 1 base; unmatched junction nucleotides: 6. CDR3: CASISGAQETQYF. CDR3 bases: TGTGCCTCTATTAGCGGGGCCCAAGAGACCCAGTACTTC. The variable domain in full, with the rest retrieved from reference TRBV7-9 and TRBJ2-5, is DTGVSQNPRHKITKRGQNVTFRCDPISEHNRLYWYRQTLGQGPEFLTYFQNEAQLEKSRLLSDRFSAERPKGSFSTLEIQRTEQGDSAMYLCASISGAQETQYFGPGTRLLVL.

CDR3 DNA sequence: TGTGCCAGCAGTCACCTTAGCGGAGCAACCGGGGAGCTGTTTTTT. Amino acids: CASSHLSGATGELFF. The V gene is TRBV6-5, the J gene TRBJ2-2; D perhaps matches TRBD2 (6 bases). The CDR3 loop spans 15 amino acids. Per the germline V gene, CDR1 is MNHEY and CDR2 is SVGAGI. Trimming removed 5 bases at V and 5 bases at J, with 15 bases between.

This chain connects TRBV27 to TRBJ1-1, with a tentative D call TRBD1 (6 bases). The germline V and J ends were trimmed by 7 bases and 0 bases, with 12 bases remaining between them. Germline V CDR1 and CDR2: MNHEY, SMNVEV (reference sequence). There are 14 residues in the CDR3. In DNA form, the CDR3 reads TGTGCCAGCACCGCGACAGGACTGAACACTGAAGCTTTCTTT. The encoded protein is CASTATGLNTEAFF.

This rearrangement joins TRBV4-1 to TRBJ2-5; tentative D call: TRBD2 (6 bases). V was pared by 0 bases and J by 5 bases, with 13 bases between. From germline, CDR1 is MGHRA and CDR2 YSYEKL. The CDR3 runs to 15 residues. CDR3 amino acids: CASSQETGVSETQYF. The CDR3 DNA follows: TGCGCCAGCAGCCAAGAAACGGGGGTATCGGAGACCCAGTACTTC.

V usage is TRBV7-8 and J usage is TRBJ2-5, with D hard to call. Per germline, CDR1 SGHVS and CDR2 FQNEAQ. V dropped 3 bases and J dropped 4 bases, with 3 bases sitting between them. The CDR3 covers 11 residues. Written as DNA, the CDR3 is TGTGCCAGCAGCTTTAGAGAGACCCAGTACTTC. Amino acid sequence: CASSFRETQYF.

This chain joins TRBV30 and TRBJ2-7; 9 bases are shared with TRBD1. This CDR3 has 16 amino acids. V lost 0 bases, J lost 2 bases, and 8 bases stayed unmatched. Germline CDR1 and CDR2: GTSNPN and SVGIG (reference sequence). CDR3 DNA sequence: TGTGCCTGGAGTGTACAGCCGGGACAGGGTCCCTACGAGCAGTACTTC. It encodes CAWSVQPGQGPYEQYF.

The chain links TRBV12-5 to TRBJ2-7; TRBD2 agrees at 7 bases. CDR3 length: 13 residues. V shed 7 bases and J 0 bases; nucleotides not matched to a gene: 3. Germline V gives CDR1 LGHNT, CDR2 FRNRAP. This CDR3 reads CASDGGGSYEQYF. DNA for the CDR3: TGTGCTAGTGACGGCGGGGGCTCCTACGAGCAGTACTTC.

This chain joins TRBV4-1 and TRBJ2-1, with 9 bases aligning to TRBD2. The CDR3 contains 16 residues. With V trimmed by 0 bases and J by 12 bases, 12 bases remained unmatched. CDR1 is MGHRA, CDR2 YSYEKL, per germline. The CDR3 here is CASSQEGRGGGPGQFF. The DNA for the CDR3 is TGCGCCAGCAGCCAAGAGGGGCGCGGGGGGGGCCCCGGGCAGTTCTTC.

The V and J genes are TRBV5-5 and TRBJ2-5; possibly TRBD2 for D (5 bases). V lost 4 bases to trimming and J lost 2 bases, with 12 bases between them. The CDR3 consists of 14 residues. Per germline, CDR1 SGHKS and CDR2 YYEKEE (reference sequence). This CDR3 reads CASSPWLAQETQYF. In DNA, the CDR3 is TGTGCCAGCAGCCCCTGGCTAGCTCAAGAGACCCAGTACTTC.

This chain's CDR3 is CASSLSFGSYEQYF. As DNA, the CDR3 is TGTGCCAGCAGCTTGAGCTTCGGGAGCTACGAGCAGTACTTC. The rearrangement links TRBV7-8 to TRBJ2-7; a possible D gene is TRBD2 (6 bases). This CDR3 is built from 14 residues. V gave up 3 bases and J gave up 3 bases, with 12 bases separating them. Germline assignment: CDR1 SGHVS and CDR2 FQNEAQ.

The chain couples TRBV9 to TRBJ2-5, with 9 bases matching TRBD1. Germline V lookup: CDR1 SGDLS, CDR2 YYNGEE. CDR3 size: 15 residues. J lost 2 bases, V lost 3 bases, and 5 bases had no gene match. The CDR3 DNA reads as TGTGCCAGCAGCGCTGATGGGACAGGGCAAGAGACCCAGTACTTC. This encodes CASSADGTGQETQYF.

The genes are TRBV28 and TRBJ2-7, with 9 bases fitting TRBD2. This CDR3 is 14 amino acids long. Germline V gives CDR1 MDHEN, CDR2 SYDVKM. V lost 10 bases, J lost 2 bases, and 9 bases stayed unmatched. DNA of the CDR3: TGTGCCATCGGGGAGCGGGGGGTCGCCTACGAGCAGTACTTC. It encodes CAIGERGVAYEQYF.

The chain uses TRBV5-1 and TRBJ2-7; 10 bases map to TRBD1. V gave up 0 bases and J gave up 6 bases; unmatched junction bases: 6. In germline, CDR1 is SGHRS, CDR2 YFSETQ. The CDR3 sequence is 15 residues long. CDR3 bases: TGCGCCAGCAGCTTGGCCCGGACAGGGGGTCGCGAGCAGTACTTC. This gives the protein CASSLARTGGREQYF.